This T cell receptor beta chain stems from a study of beta chain features in type 1 diabetes. Whole-study results and caveats: Within the patient group, naive, central memory and Treg TCRB repertoires appeared more similar to each other than within healthy donors. In patients and controls equally, PCR might favor templates that are shorter. Type 1 diabetes patients showed a moderate but significant shortening of TCRB CDR3s in all four CD4+ subsets.

The entirety of the isolated RNA underwent reverse transcription, so expressed TCRB transcripts were sequenced. Sequencing of naive, central memory and regulatory T cell samples gave an average of about 3.9 million reads. Profiled with immunoSEQ multiplex PCR; TCRdb holds only in-frame clones, not every one. The table shows hundreds of thousands of clones, with roughly 13% occurring only once. Germline V gives CDR1 MNHEY, CDR2 SVGAGI. Unmatched junction bases numbered 1, after V lost 2 bases and J lost 8 bases. The CDR3 is made up of 14 amino acids. This clone was found a few times. The target antigen is unknown.

The receptor was isolated from a man younger than 35 with type 1 diabetes. Sequences were obtained from naive CD4+ T cells from blood. The chain carries TRBV6-5 and TRBJ1-6; 9 bases match TRBD1. The CDR3 sequence: CASSYRDRDSPLHF. As DNA, the CDR3 is TGTGCCAGCAGTTACAGGGACAGGGATTCACCCCTCCACTTT.